Listed below are T cell receptor beta chains from one sample, sequenced in a study of shared clonotypes between healthy human individuals. Assay: immunoSEQ multiplex PCR; the TCRdb copy retains only in-frame clones and omits some. The sample holds around 1.6 million clones, approximately 98% seen once. Sequencing was performed on naive CD4+ T cells sorted from blood. These receptors originate from a man in his thirties or forties in good health. The CDR3 runs from the conserved cysteine through the conserved F or W. Each record gives: D gene, J gene, V gene, clone size, CDR3 protein, CDR3 DNA. D genes are given only for firm matches. Clone size is shown for a subset of rows, as once, few, many or a class of expanded clone.

d_gene: -
j_gene: TRBJ2-7
v_gene: TRBV5-5
abundance: -
CDR3aa: CASSIGGYGSYEQYF
CDR3nt: TGTGCCAGCAGCATCGGGGGCTATGGAAGCTACGAGCAGTACTTC

d_gene: TRBD1
j_gene: TRBJ1-2
v_gene: TRBV7-3
abundance: once
CDR3aa: CASSPGQLYGYTF
CDR3nt: TGTGCCAGCAGTCCGGGACAGCTCTATGGCTACACCTTC

d_gene: -
j_gene: TRBJ1-5
v_gene: TRBV28
abundance: -
CDR3aa: CASSLQGSTQPQHF
CDR3nt: TGTGCCAGCAGTTTACAGGGTAGTACTCAGCCCCAGCATTTT

d_gene: -
j_gene: TRBJ2-7
v_gene: TRBV4-3
abundance: -
CDR3aa: CASSQDRGPYEQYF
CDR3nt: TGCGCCAGCAGCCAAGATCGGGGCCCCTACGAGCAGTACTTC

d_gene: TRBD2
j_gene: TRBJ2-3
v_gene: TRBV7-6
abundance: -
CDR3aa: CASSLGPGGMSDTQYF
CDR3nt: TGTGCCAGCAGCTTAGGGCCGGGAGGGATGTCAGATACGCAGTATTTT

d_gene: -
j_gene: TRBJ1-5
v_gene: TRBV6-6
abundance: -
CDR3aa: CASRSPSNQPQHF
CDR3nt: TGTGCCAGCAGGTCCCCCAGCAATCAGCCCCAGCATTTT

d_gene: -
j_gene: TRBJ1-5
v_gene: TRBV4-1
abundance: once
CDR3aa: CASSQDVPSPQHF
CDR3nt: TGCGCCAGCAGCCAAGATGTCCCTTCGCCCCAGCATTTT

d_gene: TRBD2
j_gene: TRBJ2-1
v_gene: TRBV5-1
abundance: once
CDR3aa: CASSLMTSGRGNEQFF
CDR3nt: TGCGCCAGCAGCCTCATGACTAGCGGGAGGGGCAATGAGCAGTTCTTC

d_gene: -
j_gene: TRBJ2-1
v_gene: TRBV27
abundance: -
CDR3aa: CASSFVPTYNEQFF
CDR3nt: TGTGCCAGCAGTTTCGTACCAACCTACAATGAGCAGTTCTTC

d_gene: TRBD1
j_gene: TRBJ2-7
v_gene: TRBV6-1
abundance: -
CDR3aa: CASRDRAYEQYF
CDR3nt: TGTGCCAGCAGGGACAGGGCCTACGAGCAGTACTTC

d_gene: -
j_gene: TRBJ2-7
v_gene: TRBV28
abundance: -
CDR3aa: CASSHQLADEQYF
CDR3nt: TGTGCCAGCAGTCACCAATTGGCAGACGAGCAGTACTTC

d_gene: -
j_gene: TRBJ1-1
v_gene: TRBV7-9
abundance: -
CDR3aa: CASSFEARPKHTEVFGFF
CDR3nt: TGTGCCAGCAGCTTCGAGGCGCGGCCGAAACATACTGAAGTTTTCGGTTTCTTT

d_gene: -
j_gene: TRBJ2-3
v_gene: TRBV10-2
abundance: -
CDR3aa: CASSEETTTDTQYF
CDR3nt: TGCGCCAGCAGTGAAGAGACTACCACAGATACGCAGTATTTT

d_gene: TRBD2
j_gene: TRBJ2-2
v_gene: TRBV2
abundance: -
CDR3aa: CASRVLAGIHPPGELFF
CDR3nt: TGTGCCAGCCGTGTCTTAGCGGGTATCCATCCCCCCGGGGAGCTGTTTTTT

d_gene: TRBD1
j_gene: TRBJ2-1
v_gene: TRBV11-2
abundance: -
CDR3aa: CASKETGLKGEQFF
CDR3nt: TGTGCCAGCAAGGAGACAGGGTTGAAGGGTGAGCAGTTCTTC

d_gene: TRBD1
j_gene: TRBJ1-2
v_gene: TRBV5-5
abundance: -
CDR3aa: CASKGLSGGGGYTF
CDR3nt: TGTGCCAGCAAAGGACTATCAGGGGGTGGTGGCTACACCTTC

d_gene: TRBD1
j_gene: TRBJ2-7
v_gene: TRBV18
abundance: -
CDR3aa: CASSPLTGGENEQYF
CDR3nt: TGTGCCAGCTCACCGTTGACAGGGGGCGAGAACGAGCAGTACTTC

d_gene: -
j_gene: TRBJ1-5
v_gene: TRBV15
abundance: -
CDR3aa: CATSRGRENQPQHF
CDR3nt: TGTGCCACCAGCAGGGGGAGGGAGAATCAGCCCCAGCATTTT

d_gene: -
j_gene: TRBJ2-1
v_gene: TRBV7-9
abundance: -
CDR3aa: CASTTPEFF
CDR3nt: TGTGCCAGCACCACACCGGAGTTCTTC

d_gene: TRBD2
j_gene: TRBJ2-1
v_gene: TRBV7-9
abundance: -
CDR3aa: CASSSHARAGSSYNEQFF
CDR3nt: TGTGCCAGCAGCAGCCACGCAAGAGCGGGAAGCTCCTACAATGAGCAGTTCTTC

d_gene: -
j_gene: TRBJ2-1
v_gene: TRBV7-3
abundance: -
CDR3aa: CASSSLSGEQFF
CDR3nt: TGTGCCAGCAGCTCGCTCTCAGGTGAGCAGTTCTTC

d_gene: -
j_gene: TRBJ1-2
v_gene: TRBV5-4
abundance: -
CDR3aa: CASSLGGRVGNYGYTF
CDR3nt: TGTGCCAGCAGCTTGGGTGGACGAGTGGGAAACTATGGCTACACCTTC

d_gene: -
j_gene: TRBJ1-5
v_gene: TRBV10-2
abundance: once
CDR3aa: CASSGGSNINQPQHF
CDR3nt: TGCGCCAGCAGTGGCGGCAGCAACATCAATCAGCCCCAGCATTTT

d_gene: -
j_gene: TRBJ2-1
v_gene: TRBV5-1
abundance: -
CDR3aa: CASSLVVRGRDEQFF
CDR3nt: TGCGCCAGCAGCTTGGTCGTACGGGGGCGCGATGAGCAGTTCTTC

d_gene: -
j_gene: TRBJ2-3
v_gene: TRBV10-3
abundance: -
CDR3aa: CAISESNTGLSTDTQYF
CDR3nt: TGTGCCATCAGTGAGTCGAACACCGGCTTGAGCACAGATACGCAGTATTTT

d_gene: -
j_gene: TRBJ2-7
v_gene: TRBV2
abundance: -
CDR3aa: CASSADRTYEQYF
CDR3nt: TGTGCCAGCAGTGCTGACAGGACCTACGAGCAGTACTTC

d_gene: -
j_gene: TRBJ2-7
v_gene: TRBV28
abundance: -
CDR3aa: CASSLVLGRYEQYF
CDR3nt: TGTGCCAGCAGCTTGGTCCTGGGGCGCTACGAGCAGTACTTC

d_gene: TRBD2
j_gene: TRBJ2-3
v_gene: TRBV25-1
abundance: -
CDR3aa: CASSDLAGADTQYF
CDR3nt: TGTGCCAGCAGTGACTTGGCGGGGGCAGATACGCAGTATTTT

d_gene: -
j_gene: TRBJ2-3
v_gene: TRBV10-3
abundance: -
CDR3aa: CAISEFPGTSTDTQYF
CDR3nt: TGTGCCATCAGTGAGTTTCCCGGGACCAGCACAGATACGCAGTATTTT

d_gene: -
j_gene: TRBJ2-7
v_gene: TRBV7-9
abundance: -
CDR3aa: CASSSRQVSSYEQYF
CDR3nt: TGTGCCAGCAGCTCCCGACAGGTTAGCTCCTACGAGCAGTACTTC

d_gene: -
j_gene: TRBJ2-7
v_gene: TRBV7-2
abundance: -
CDR3aa: CASSSSGFRGLYEQYF
CDR3nt: TGTGCCAGCAGCTCCTCTGGATTCCGGGGCCTCTACGAGCAGTACTTC

d_gene: TRBD1
j_gene: TRBJ2-7
v_gene: TRBV5-1
abundance: -
CDR3aa: CASTRTGSYEQYF
CDR3nt: TGCGCCAGCACCAGGACAGGGAGTTACGAGCAGTACTTC

d_gene: TRBD1
j_gene: TRBJ1-1
v_gene: TRBV11-2
abundance: -
CDR3aa: CASSTRYGTGNTEAFF
CDR3nt: TGTGCCAGCAGCACTAGGTACGGGACAGGGAACACTGAAGCTTTCTTT

d_gene: -
j_gene: TRBJ2-7
v_gene: TRBV6-5
abundance: -
CDR3aa: CASSYSKYSEQYF
CDR3nt: TGTGCCAGCAGTTACTCGAAGTACAGCGAGCAGTACTTC

d_gene: -
j_gene: TRBJ2-7
v_gene: TRBV11-2
abundance: -
CDR3aa: CASSSDSYEQYF
CDR3nt: TGTGCCAGCAGCTCGGACAGCTACGAGCAGTACTTC

d_gene: TRBD2
j_gene: TRBJ2-1
v_gene: TRBV5-1
abundance: -
CDR3aa: CASSLIGGSSYNEQFF
CDR3nt: TGCGCCAGCAGCTTGATAGGCGGGAGCTCCTACAATGAGCAGTTCTTC

d_gene: -
j_gene: TRBJ2-5
v_gene: TRBV29-1
abundance: once
CDR3aa: CSALGLGETQYF
CDR3nt: TGCAGCGCGCTCGGCCTCGGGGAGACCCAGTACTTC

d_gene: TRBD2
j_gene: TRBJ2-7
v_gene: TRBV11-2
abundance: few
CDR3aa: CASSLETSGAYEQYF
CDR3nt: TGTGCCAGCAGCTTAGAGACTAGCGGGGCCTACGAGCAGTACTTC

d_gene: -
j_gene: TRBJ2-2
v_gene: TRBV27
abundance: -
CDR3aa: CASSLYSGRANTGELFF
CDR3nt: TGTGCCAGCAGTTTATATTCGGGCAGGGCGAACACCGGGGAGCTGTTTTTT

d_gene: -
j_gene: TRBJ2-6
v_gene: TRBV9
abundance: -
CDR3aa: CASSVADSGANVLTF
CDR3nt: TGTGCCAGCAGCGTAGCTGACTCTGGGGCCAACGTCCTGACTTTC

d_gene: -
j_gene: TRBJ2-5
v_gene: TRBV11-2
abundance: -
CDR3aa: CASSTGRKETQYF
CDR3nt: TGTGCCAGCAGCACGGGCCGGAAAGAGACCCAGTACTTC

d_gene: TRBD2
j_gene: TRBJ2-5
v_gene: TRBV19
abundance: -
CDR3aa: CASSAGLAITGGETQYF
CDR3nt: TGTGCCAGTAGTGCGGGACTAGCTATCACTGGAGGTGAGACCCAGTACTTC

d_gene: -
j_gene: TRBJ1-3
v_gene: TRBV28
abundance: -
CDR3aa: CASSLRGPGNTIYF
CDR3nt: TGTGCCAGCAGTTTAAGGGGTCCTGGAAACACCATATATTTT

d_gene: -
j_gene: TRBJ1-5
v_gene: TRBV5-8
abundance: -
CDR3aa: CASSLEVNSNQPQHF
CDR3nt: TGTGCCAGCAGCTTGGAAGTGAATAGCAATCAGCCCCAGCATTTT

d_gene: TRBD2
j_gene: TRBJ2-5
v_gene: TRBV6-5
abundance: -
CDR3aa: CASSYLAGGPRTQYF
CDR3nt: TGTGCCAGCAGTTACTTAGCGGGAGGGCCCAGGACCCAGTACTTC

d_gene: -
j_gene: TRBJ1-2
v_gene: TRBV10-3
abundance: -
CDR3aa: CAIRGRETDGYTF
CDR3nt: TGTGCCATCAGGGGCAGGGAGACGGATGGCTACACCTTC

d_gene: -
j_gene: TRBJ2-7
v_gene: TRBV29-1
abundance: once
CDR3aa: CSVDQGSYEQYF
CDR3nt: TGCAGCGTTGATCAGGGCTCCTACGAGCAGTACTTC

d_gene: -
j_gene: TRBJ2-3
v_gene: TRBV19
abundance: -
CDR3aa: CASSPRFSTDTQYF
CDR3nt: TGTGCCAGTAGTCCACGATTCAGCACAGATACGCAGTATTTT

d_gene: TRBD2
j_gene: TRBJ2-1
v_gene: TRBV19
abundance: -
CDR3aa: CASTGRASYNEQFF
CDR3nt: TGTGCCAGTACCGGGAGGGCCTCTTACAATGAGCAGTTCTTC